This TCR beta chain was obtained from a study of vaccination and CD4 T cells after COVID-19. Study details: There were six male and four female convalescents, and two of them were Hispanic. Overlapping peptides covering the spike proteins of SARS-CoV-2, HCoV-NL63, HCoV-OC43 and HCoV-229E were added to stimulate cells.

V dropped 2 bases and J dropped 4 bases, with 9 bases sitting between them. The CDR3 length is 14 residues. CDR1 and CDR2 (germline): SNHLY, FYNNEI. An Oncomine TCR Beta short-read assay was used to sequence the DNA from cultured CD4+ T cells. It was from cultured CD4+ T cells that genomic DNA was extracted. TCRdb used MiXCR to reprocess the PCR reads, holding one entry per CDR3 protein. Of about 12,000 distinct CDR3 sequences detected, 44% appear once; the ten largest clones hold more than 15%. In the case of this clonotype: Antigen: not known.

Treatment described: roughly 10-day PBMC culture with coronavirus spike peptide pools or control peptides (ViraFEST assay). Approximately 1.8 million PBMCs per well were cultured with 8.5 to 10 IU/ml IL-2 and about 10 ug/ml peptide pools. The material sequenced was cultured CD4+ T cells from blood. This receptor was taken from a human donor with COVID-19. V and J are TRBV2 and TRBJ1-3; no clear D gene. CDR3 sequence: CASSERAWGNTIYF. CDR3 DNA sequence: TGTGCCAGCAGTGAACGAGCATGGGGAAACACCATATATTTT.